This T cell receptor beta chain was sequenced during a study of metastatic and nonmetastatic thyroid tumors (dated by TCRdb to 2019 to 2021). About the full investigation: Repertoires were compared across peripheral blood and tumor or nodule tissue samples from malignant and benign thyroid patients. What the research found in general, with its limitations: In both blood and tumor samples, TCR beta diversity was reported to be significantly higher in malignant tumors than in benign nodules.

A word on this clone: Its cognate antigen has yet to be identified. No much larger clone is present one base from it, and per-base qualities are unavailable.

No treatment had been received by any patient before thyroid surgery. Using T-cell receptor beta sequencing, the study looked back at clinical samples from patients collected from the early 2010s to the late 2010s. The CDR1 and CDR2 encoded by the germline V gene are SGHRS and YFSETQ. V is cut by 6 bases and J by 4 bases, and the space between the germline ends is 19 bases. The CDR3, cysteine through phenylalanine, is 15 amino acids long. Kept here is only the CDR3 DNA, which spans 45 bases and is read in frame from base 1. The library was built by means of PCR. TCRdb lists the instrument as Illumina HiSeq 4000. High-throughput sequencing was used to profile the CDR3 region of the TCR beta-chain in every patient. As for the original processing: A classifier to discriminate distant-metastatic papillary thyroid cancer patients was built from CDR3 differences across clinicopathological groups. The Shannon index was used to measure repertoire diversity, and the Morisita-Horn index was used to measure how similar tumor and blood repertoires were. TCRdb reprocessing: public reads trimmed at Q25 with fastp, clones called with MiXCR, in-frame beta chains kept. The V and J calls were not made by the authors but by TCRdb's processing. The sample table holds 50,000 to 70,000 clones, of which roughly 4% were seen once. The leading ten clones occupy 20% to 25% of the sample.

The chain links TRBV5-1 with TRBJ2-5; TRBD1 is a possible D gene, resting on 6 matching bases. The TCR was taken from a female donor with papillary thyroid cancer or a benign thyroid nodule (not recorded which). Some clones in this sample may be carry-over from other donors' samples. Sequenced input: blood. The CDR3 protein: CASKAGVSQGETQYF. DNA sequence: TGCGCCAGCAAGGCTGGAGTGTCACAGGGAGAGACCCAGTACTTC.